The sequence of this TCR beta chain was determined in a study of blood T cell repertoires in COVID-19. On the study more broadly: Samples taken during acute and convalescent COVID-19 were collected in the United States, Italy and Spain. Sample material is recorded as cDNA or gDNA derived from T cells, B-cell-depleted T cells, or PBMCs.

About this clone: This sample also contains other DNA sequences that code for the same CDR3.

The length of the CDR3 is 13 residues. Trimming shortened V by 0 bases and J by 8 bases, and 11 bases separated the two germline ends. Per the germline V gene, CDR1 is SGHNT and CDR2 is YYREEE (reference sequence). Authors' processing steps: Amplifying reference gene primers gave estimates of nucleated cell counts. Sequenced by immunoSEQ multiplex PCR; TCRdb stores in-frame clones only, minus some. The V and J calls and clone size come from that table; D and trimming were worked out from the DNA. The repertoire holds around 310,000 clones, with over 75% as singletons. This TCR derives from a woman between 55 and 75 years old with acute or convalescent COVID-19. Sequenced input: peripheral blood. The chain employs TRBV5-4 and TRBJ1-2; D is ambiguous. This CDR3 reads CASSLAGSGGYTF. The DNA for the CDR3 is TGTGCCAGCAGCTTGGCAGGTAGCGGGGGCTACACCTTC.